This T cell receptor (beta chain) was identified in a study of T cells after yellow fever vaccination. In this sample, this clonotype turned up a few times. MiXCR, run by TCRdb on the 5' RACE reads, gives a single entry per CDR3 protein. Here the sample spans around 530,000 distinct CDR3 sequences, roughly a sixth being singletons. The CDR3 is 16 residues long. V shed 0 bases and J shed 7 bases, with 16 bases lying between them. Per the germline V gene, CDR1 is KGHSH and CDR2 is LQKENI. Material: PBMCs, obtained 5 to 6 days after the first yellow fever vaccination. This clonotype originated in a young man who received the YFV17D yellow fever vaccine. The chain joins TRBV18 to TRBJ1-5; a weak D match, TRBD1 (6 bases). CDR3 nucleotides: TGTGCCAGCTCACCACCGGGGGGGGGGCGCGGGCAGCCCCAGCATTTT. Residues: CASSPPGGGRGQPQHF.